Following are 12 T cell receptor beta chains from one sample sequenced in a study of blood T cell repertoires in COVID-19. This table comes from immunoSEQ multiplex PCR, and its TCRdb copy is limited to in-frame clones, with some not included. Here the sample spans under 250,000 clones, 80% to 90% being singletons. Sample: peripheral blood. These receptors were taken from a man between 50 and 59 years old with COVID-19, enrolled during active disease.

J is TRBJ2-1 and V is TRBV6-5, with D possibly matching TRBD2 (6 bases). Deletions cut 4 bases from V and 3 bases from J, with 16 bases between. The CDR3 has 16 residues. The germline V gene encodes CDR1 MNHEY and CDR2 SVGAGI. The CDR3 nucleotides are TGTGCCAGCAGTTTGGACTCGGGGGTGGTCTACAATGAGCAGTTCTTC. It encodes CASSLDSGVVYNEQFF.

The V call is TRBV27, the J call TRBJ2-7; a weak D match, TRBD2 (7 bases). Trimming left V 10 bases short and J 4 bases short, with 17 bases between. In germline, CDR1 is MNHEY, CDR2 SMNVEV (reference sequence). There are 13 residues in the CDR3. The CDR3, as DNA: TGTGCCACCGCCGAGGGGGGGAGGTACGAGCAGTACTTC. Protein sequence: CATAEGGRYEQYF.

This chain links TRBV2 with TRBJ1-1; a weak D match, TRBD1 (6 bases). Germline assignment: CDR1 SNHLY and CDR2 FYNNEI. V dropped 8 bases and J dropped 1 base, with 14 bases sitting between them. The CDR3 runs 14 residues. The CDR3 loop is CASSLRTENTEAFF. CDR3 in DNA: TGTGCCAGCTCTCTGCGGACAGAGAACACTGAAGCTTTCTTT.

The chain uses TRBV7-2 and TRBJ2-1; D gene unclear. Germline CDR1 SGHTA, CDR2 FQGNSA. V lost 8 bases and J lost 0, with 14 bases in between. The CDR3 spans 15 residues. CDR3 bases: TGTGCCAGCCGCCGTGCACCCAGCTCCTACAATGAGCAGTTCTTC. Its translation: CASRRAPSSYNEQFF.

This clone was counted a few times. The V call is TRBV5-1, the J call TRBJ2-6; 7 nucleotides align to TRBD2. Losses at the gene ends were 4 bases for V and 0 bases for J; bases not matched to a gene: 4. The CDR3 length is 16 residues. Per the germline V gene, CDR1 is SGHRS and CDR2 is YFSETQ. The CDR3 DNA reads as TGCGCCAGCAGCAGGTCGGGGGGCTCTGGGGCCAACGTCCTGACTTTC. Translation: CASSRSGGSGANVLTF. The full variable domain, with the rest looked up from reference TRBV5-1 and TRBJ2-6, is KAGVTQTPRYLIKTRGQQVTLSCSPISGHRSVSWYQQTPGQGLQFLFEYFSETQRNKGNFPGRFSGRQFSNSRSEMNVSTLELGDSALYLCASSRSGGSGANVLTFGAGSRLTVL.

This clone was seen a single time. The rearrangement joins TRBV6-4 to TRBJ1-5; no reliable D call. V lost 3 bases to trimming and J lost 3 bases, with 6 bases between them. CDR1 MRHNA and CDR2 SNTAGT come from the germline V gene. This CDR3 comprises 13 residues. The CDR3 DNA reads TGTGCCAGCAGTGAGTGGCCCAATCAGCCCCAGCATTTT. Amino acids: CASSEWPNQPQHF.

This clone has more than one count but fewer than ten. The chain recombines TRBV18 with TRBJ1-3; D unclear. V was pared by 2 bases and J by 0 bases, with 11 bases between. CDR1 is KGHSH and CDR2 is LQKENI in the germline V gene. The CDR3 sequence is 16 residues long. As DNA, the CDR3 is TGTGCCAGCTCACCATCGGGAGTTAACTCTGGAAACACCATATATTTT. Its translation: CASSPSGVNSGNTIYF.

The chain joins TRBV28 to TRBJ2-2; tentative D call: TRBD2 (6 bases). CDR1 is MDHEN and CDR2 is SYDVKM in the germline V gene. V was pared by 6 bases and J by 4 bases, with 21 bases between. This CDR3 spans 17 amino acids. CDR3 loop: CASSPFGPGVSTGELFF. The CDR3 nucleotides read TGTGCCAGCAGCCCGTTCGGTCCGGGAGTGAGCACCGGGGAGCTGTTTTTT. Based on the CDR3 plus reference TRBV28 and TRBJ2-2, the full variable domain is DVKVTQSSRYLVKRTGEKVFLECVQDMDHENMFWYRQDPGLGLRLIYFSYDVKMKEKGDIPEGYSVSREKKERFSLILESASTNQTSMYLCASSPFGPGVSTGELFFGEGSRLTVL.

The chain has TRBV29-1 and TRBJ1-2, with 8 positions matching TRBD1. The ends lost 3 bases at V and 4 bases at J; junction bases unmatched: 7. This CDR3 comprises 14 residues. Germline values: CDR1 SQVTM, CDR2 ANQGSEA. CDR3 sequence reads: CSVDMSGGGYGYTF. The DNA for the CDR3 is TGCAGCGTTGATATGTCAGGGGGCGGCTATGGCTACACCTTC.

The J gene is TRBJ2-2, the V gene TRBV5-1; 7 nucleotides agree with TRBD1. The V gene end was trimmed by 4 bases and the J gene end by 3 bases; junction bases not matched to a gene: 6. The germline gives CDR1 SGHRS, CDR2 YFSETQ. This CDR3 spans 15 amino acids. The CDR3 DNA reads as TGCGCCAGCAGCATTGGACAGGCTGACACCGGGGAGCTGTTTTTT. Encoded protein: CASSIGQADTGELFF. Full variable domain (missing parts from reference TRBV5-1 and TRBJ2-2): KAGVTQTPRYLIKTRGQQVTLSCSPISGHRSVSWYQQTPGQGLQFLFEYFSETQRNKGNFPGRFSGRQFSNSRSEMNVSTLELGDSALYLCASSIGQADTGELFFGEGSRLTVL.

This clone was found a few times. The V and J genes are TRBV5-4 and TRBJ2-7, with 10 nucleotides matching TRBD1. The J segment lost 3 bases and the V segment lost 3 bases, leaving 3 bases of the junction unmatched. CDR3 length: 14 amino acids. The germline CDR1 and CDR2 sequences are SGHNT and YYREEE (reference sequence). DNA for the CDR3: TGTGCCAGCAGCTCCGGGACAGGGGTCTACGAGCAGTACTTC. Its protein is CASSSGTGVYEQYF.

J is TRBJ1-1 and V is TRBV28; TRBD1 might be the D (5 bases). The ends were cut back, 6 bases at V and 0 bases at J, with 14 bases in the middle. The V gene's germline CDR1 is MDHEN and CDR2 SYDVKM. The CDR3 length is 15 residues. Here the CDR3 reads CASSLVQGVNTEAFF. In nucleotides, the CDR3 is TGTGCCAGCAGCCTTGTCCAAGGGGTGAACACTGAAGCTTTCTTT.